This TCR beta chain stems from a study of blood T cell repertoires in COVID-19 (dated by TCRdb to the early 2020s). Broadly, across the study: Samples from collaborators originated in the United States, Italy and Spain and spanned both the acute and convalescent phases of COVID-19. The material from the prospective study consisted of cDNA or gDNA derived from T cells, B-cell-depleted T cells, or PBMCs. Deeply sampled blood TCRbeta repertoires from subjects exposed to, actively infected with, or recovered from COVID-19 were included in the dataset. The repertoires were released in a freely available public database intended as a resource for research on the immune response to SARS-CoV-2. Samples came from the ongoing ImmuneRACE study (first 160 participants) plus 1,254 subjects from 6 global collaborators. The sample metadata nearly always contained a de-identified subject ID, COVID-19 status, age in years and sex. Where HLA class I and class II types were available, the types were taken from metadata supplied by the sample provider, not from assay-based typing. General findings and caveats noted by the study authors: Clinical and demographic metadata were provided uncurated, with the amount varying by source and participant.

Counted from cysteine to phenylalanine, this CDR3 has 13 amino acids. Here the CDR3 DNA is all that survives: 39 bases in frame from base 1. V is cut by 5 bases and J by 8 bases, and the space between the germline ends is 15 bases. Turning to this clone: The antigen this receptor binds is unknown. Base qualities are not provided; no much larger clone lies one nucleotide away.

TCRbeta CDR3 regions were amplified from genomic DNA by means of the immunoSEQ Assay, a bias-controlled multiplex PCR. Regarding the original processing steps: Within the assay, amplification of reference gene primers was used to estimate how many nucleated cells each sample contained. Sequence reads were collapsed and filtered to measure the absolute abundance of every unique TCRbeta CDR3 rearrangement. For each sample, productive Simpson clonality was calculated as the square root of Simpson's diversity index across productive rearrangements. Sourced from immuneACCESS, this table was stored by TCRdb with only in-frame sequences that have V and J called. A share of the clones is absent; for the studies checked, an unresolved V gene accounts for under half, and the remainder has no known explanation. V, J and clone size derive from that table, while D and trimming were established from the DNA sequence. This sample is represented by some 370,000 clones; more than 70% of them were singletons. The ten largest clones add up to 0.95% to 1.5% of the sample.

Collaborating institutions collected whole blood in K2EDTA tubes following their own protocols. For TCRbeta analysis, collaborator samples were shipped as frozen whole blood, as isolated PBMCs, or as DNA extracted from either sample type. Source material: peripheral blood. This TCR was recovered from a man aged 35 to 55 with acute or convalescent COVID-19. The chain was built from TRBV12-3 or TRBV12-4 and TRBJ1-2, and possibly TRBD1, on 6 matching bases. The DNA reads as follows: TGTGCCAGCAGTCCTACAGGGCTGGGCGGCTACACCTTC. This encodes CASSPTGLGGYTF.